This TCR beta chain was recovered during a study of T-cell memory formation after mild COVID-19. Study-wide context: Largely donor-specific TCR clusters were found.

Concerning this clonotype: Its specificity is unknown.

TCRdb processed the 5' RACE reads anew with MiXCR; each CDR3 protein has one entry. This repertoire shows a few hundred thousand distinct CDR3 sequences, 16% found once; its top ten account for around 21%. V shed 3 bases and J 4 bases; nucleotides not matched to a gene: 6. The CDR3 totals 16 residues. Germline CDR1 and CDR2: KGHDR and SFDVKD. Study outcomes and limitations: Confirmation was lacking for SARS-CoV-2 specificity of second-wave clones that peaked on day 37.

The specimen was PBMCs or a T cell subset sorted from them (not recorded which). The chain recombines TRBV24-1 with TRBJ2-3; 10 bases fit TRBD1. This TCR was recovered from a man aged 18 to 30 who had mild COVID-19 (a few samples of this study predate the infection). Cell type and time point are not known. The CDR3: CATSDPGQGVADTQYF. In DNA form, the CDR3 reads TGTGCCACCAGTGATCCCGGACAGGGGGTAGCAGATACGCAGTATTTT.